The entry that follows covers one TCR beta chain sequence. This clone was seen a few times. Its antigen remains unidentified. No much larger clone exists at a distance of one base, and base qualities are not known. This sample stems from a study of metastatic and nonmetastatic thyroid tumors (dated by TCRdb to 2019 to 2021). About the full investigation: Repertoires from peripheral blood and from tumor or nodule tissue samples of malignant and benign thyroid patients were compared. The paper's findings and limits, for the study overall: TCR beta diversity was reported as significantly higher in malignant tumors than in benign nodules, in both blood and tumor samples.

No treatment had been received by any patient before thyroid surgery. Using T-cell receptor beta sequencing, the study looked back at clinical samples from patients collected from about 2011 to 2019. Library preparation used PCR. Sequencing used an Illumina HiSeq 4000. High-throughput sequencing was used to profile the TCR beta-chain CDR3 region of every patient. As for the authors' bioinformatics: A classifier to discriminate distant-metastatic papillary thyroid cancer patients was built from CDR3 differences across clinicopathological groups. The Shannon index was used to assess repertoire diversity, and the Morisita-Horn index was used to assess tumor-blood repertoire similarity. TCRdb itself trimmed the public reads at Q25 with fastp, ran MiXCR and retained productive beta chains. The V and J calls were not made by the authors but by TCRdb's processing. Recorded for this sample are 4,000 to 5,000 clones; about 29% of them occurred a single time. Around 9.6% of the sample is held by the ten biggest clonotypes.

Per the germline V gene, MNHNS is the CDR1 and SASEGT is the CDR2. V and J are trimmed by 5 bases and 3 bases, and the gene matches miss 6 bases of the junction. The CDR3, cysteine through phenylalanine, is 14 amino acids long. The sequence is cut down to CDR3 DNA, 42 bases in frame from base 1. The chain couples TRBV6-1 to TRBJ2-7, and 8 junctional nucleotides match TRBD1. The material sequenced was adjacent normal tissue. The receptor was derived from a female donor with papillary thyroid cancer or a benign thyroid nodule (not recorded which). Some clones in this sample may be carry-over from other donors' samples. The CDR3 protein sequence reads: CASSRTGQSYEQYF. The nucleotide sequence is TGTGCCAGCAGTAGGACAGGGCAAAGCTACGAGCAGTACTTC.